The 12 T cell receptor beta chains listed next were all sequenced from one sample in a study of T-cell reconstitution after alpha-beta-depleted transplantation in children. Unique molecular identifiers were used to barcode this TCRbeta library. In TCRdb, the PCR reads were re-called with MiXCR into one record per CDR3 protein. The sample carries about 830,000 distinct CDR3 sequences, 16% recorded once. Sequenced material: PBMCs, mostly from graft donor cells, taken 360 days after TCRalphabeta/CD19-depleted stem cell transplant. All receptors come from a male patient younger than 18 who had a stem cell transplant for acute lymphoblastic leukemia, so the T cells may come from the graft donor.

CDR3 region: CASSLEEWTGGGGGYTF. CDR3 bases: TGTGCCAGCAGCTTGGAAGAATGGACAGGGGGGGGTGGTGGCTACACCTTC. The genes are TRBV5-6 and TRBJ1-2; the match to TRBD1 covers 10 bases. CDR3 length equals 17 residues. Losses at the gene ends were 0 bases for V and 7 bases for J; bases not matched to a gene: 12. Germline CDR1 and CDR2: SGHDT and YYEEEE.

This clonotype was seen a handful of times. The chain combines TRBV10-3 with TRBJ1-3, with unresolved D. The CDR3 extends over 14 amino acids. V was pared by 0 bases and J by 4 bases, with 7 bases between. Germline lookup yields CDR1 ENHRY and CDR2 SYGVKD. DNA of the CDR3: TGTGCCATCAGTGAGTCCGCCGAGGGAAACACCATATATTTT. Residues: CAISESAEGNTIYF.

This clonotype was counted between two and nine times. The chain combines TRBV27 with TRBJ2-5; 10 bases are shared with TRBD2. Germline CDR1 is MNHEY and CDR2 is SMNVEV (reference sequence). CDR3 length: 16 residues. Trimming at V came to 4 bases and at J to 5 bases, leaving 10 bases not matched to a gene. In DNA form, the CDR3 reads TGTGCCAGCAGTTCTCGCGCCGGGACTAGCGACGAGACCCAGTACTTC. Its protein is CASSSRAGTSDETQYF.

CDR3 nucleotide sequence: TGTGCCAGCAGGCGCGGGACAGGGTTTGAGACCCAGTACTTC. Translation gives CASRRGTGFETQYF. This chain uses TRBV12-3 or TRBV12-4 with TRBJ2-5, with 9 bases fitting TRBD1. V lost 6 bases, J lost 5 bases, and 7 bases stayed unmatched. This CDR3 comprises 14 residues.

This clonotype appeared a few times. V gene TRBV4-1 combines with J gene TRBJ2-1, with 16 bases fitting TRBD2. The CDR3 is 16 amino acids. V gave up 4 bases and J gave up 9 bases; unmatched junction bases: 6. In germline, CDR1 is MGHRA, CDR2 YSYEKL. CDR3 nucleotide sequence: TGCGCCAGCAGCCCTGGGACTAGCGGGAGGGCCATTGAGCAGTTCTTC. Translated: CASSPGTSGRAIEQFF.

The chain carries TRBV20-1 and TRBJ2-7; D might be TRBD2 (5 bases). The CDR3 extends over 15 amino acids. V was clipped by 2 bases and J by 5 bases, with 19 bases between them. Germline V CDR1 and CDR2: DFQATT, SNEGSKA (reference sequence). The DNA for the CDR3 is TGCAGTGCTAGACGCACTAGTACGGTAGAGAACGAGCAGTACTTC. This sequence encodes CSARRTSTVENEQYF.

This clonotype showed up just a few times. The gene calls are TRBV7-2 and TRBJ2-7; D is perhaps TRBD1 (6 bases). The germline CDR1 and CDR2 sequences are SGHTA and FQGNSA. Trimming took off 5 bases at V and 1 base at J, with 15 bases between the two ends. The CDR3 extends over 15 amino acids. This chain's CDR3 is CASSQGLARSYEQYF. For the CDR3, the DNA is TGTGCCAGCAGCCAGGGGCTAGCAAGGTCCTACGAGCAGTACTTC.

This clonotype was seen ten or more times. The chain employs TRBV12-3 or TRBV12-4 and TRBJ1-3; 7 bases line up with TRBD1. The V gene end was trimmed by 4 bases and the J gene end by 3 bases; junction bases not matched to a gene: 6. The CDR3 has 15 amino acids. CDR3 in DNA: TGTGCCAGCAGTTCCGGACAGGTTCTTGGAAACACCATATATTTT. It encodes CASSSGQVLGNTIYF.

The rearrangement joins TRBV27 to TRBJ2-5, with TRBD1 matching over 9 bases. With V trimmed by 5 bases and J by 5 bases, 9 bases remained unmatched. CDR3 length equals 15 residues. Germline V gene lookup returns CDR1 MNHEY and CDR2 SMNVEV (reference sequence). The CDR3 region has the DNA TGTGCCAGCAGTCTACAGGGGGCGCGAGGGGAGACCCAGTACTTC. This translates into CASSLQGARGETQYF.

This clonotype was counted at least ten times. CDR3 DNA sequence: TGTGCCAGCAGCCAGGGTGGGAGCCAAGAGACCCAGTACTTC. Translated, it gives CASSQGGSQETQYF. The chain combines TRBV4-2 with TRBJ2-5; D possibly corresponds to TRBD2 (5 bases). The CDR3 has 14 amino acids. Germline V lookup: CDR1 LGHNA, CDR2 YNFKEQ. V gave up 3 bases and J gave up 1 base, with 9 bases separating them.

This sequence joins TRBV24-1 and TRBJ2-5, with 8 bases identical to TRBD1. CDR1 is KGHDR and CDR2 is SFDVKD in the germline V gene. The ends lost 1 base at V and 2 bases at J; junction bases unmatched: 14. The CDR3 extends over 19 amino acids. CDR3 residues: CATSDFEDRALVSQETQYF. The CDR3 nucleotides are TGTGCCACCAGTGATTTCGAGGACAGGGCCCTTGTGTCACAAGAGACCCAGTACTTC.

This clonotype was detected only a few times. V usage is TRBV29-1 and J usage is TRBJ2-1; TRBD2 is a possible D gene (5 bases). Germline values: CDR1 SQVTM, CDR2 ANQGSEA. CDR3 length equals 14 residues. V lost 8 bases and J lost 1, with 15 bases in between. This CDR3 reads CSLYEGRSYNEQFF. CDR3 nucleotides: TGCAGCCTATATGAGGGAAGATCCTACAATGAGCAGTTCTTC.